These T cell receptor beta chains were read from a single sample in a study of blood T cell repertoires in COVID-19. Profiling relied on immunoSEQ multiplex PCR, and the TCRdb table lists in-frame clones only, not all of them. Seen here are tens of thousands of clones, around 91% observed once, and the top ten hold roughly 12%. Specimen: peripheral blood. These receptors all come from a man aged 65 to 79 with active or convalescent COVID-19. Both conserved end residues are part of each CDR3. D genes are given only for firm matches. Not all rows give a size; the values are once, few, many and, for expanded clones, a class.

abundance: few
v_gene: TRBV5-8
j_gene: TRBJ2-1
d_gene: .
CDR3nt: TGTGCCAGCAGCTTGGTGACGGACTCCAAGAACAATGAGCAGTTCTTC
CDR3aa: CASSLVTDSKNNEQFF

abundance: few
v_gene: TRBV3-1/TRBV3-2
j_gene: TRBJ1-6
d_gene: .
CDR3nt: TGTGCCAGCAGCCAGGCGGGTGGATCACCCCTCCACTTT
CDR3aa: CASSQAGGSPLHF

abundance: .
v_gene: TRBV19
j_gene: TRBJ2-5
d_gene: .
CDR3nt: TGTGCCAGTAGTATCTCTCGGGGACTCCAAGAGACCCAGTACTTC
CDR3aa: CASSISRGLQETQYF

abundance: once
v_gene: TRBV5-6
j_gene: TRBJ1-2
d_gene: .
CDR3nt: TGTGCCAGCAGCTTGGACAGGAGATCTAAGGGCTACACCTTC
CDR3aa: CASSLDRRSKGYTF

abundance: .
v_gene: TRBV6-1
j_gene: TRBJ2-7
d_gene: TRBD2
CDR3nt: TGTGCCAGCAGTGAAGGAGGACTAGACTACGAGCAGTACTTC
CDR3aa: CASSEGGLDYEQYF

abundance: .
v_gene: TRBV5-1
j_gene: TRBJ2-2
d_gene: .
CDR3nt: TGCGCCAGCAGCCCTAGCGAAAGGATCGGGGAGCTGTTTTTT
CDR3aa: CASSPSERIGELFF

abundance: .
v_gene: TRBV5-6
j_gene: TRBJ2-7
d_gene: .
CDR3nt: TGTGCCAGCAGCTTGGGGCCCCCAGGGGCTGGGGCCTACGAGCAGTACTTC
CDR3aa: CASSLGPPGAGAYEQYF

abundance: .
v_gene: TRBV7-6
j_gene: TRBJ2-1
d_gene: TRBD1
CDR3nt: TGTGCCAGCAGCTTGAGACAGGGGTCTACAATTGAGCAGTTCTTC
CDR3aa: CASSLRQGSTIEQFF

abundance: .
v_gene: TRBV9
j_gene: TRBJ1-2
d_gene: TRBD1
CDR3nt: TGTGCCAGCAGCGCCTCAGGGGGAAATAACTATGGCTACACCTTC
CDR3aa: CASSASGGNNYGYTF

abundance: .
v_gene: TRBV6-1
j_gene: TRBJ1-2
d_gene: .
CDR3nt: TGTGCCAGCAGTGGAAAGGGGTCAGGGCGACCTTATGGCTACACCTTC
CDR3aa: CASSGKGSGRPYGYTF

abundance: .
v_gene: TRBV6-5
j_gene: TRBJ2-1
d_gene: TRBD2
CDR3nt: TGTGCCAGCAGTTCAGGCGACGGGAGGAATGAGCAGTTCTTC
CDR3aa: CASSSGDGRNEQFF

abundance: .
v_gene: TRBV5-1
j_gene: TRBJ2-5
d_gene: .
CDR3nt: TGCGCCAGCAGCGGTGGCGGGGGCGTGGAGACCCAGTACTTC
CDR3aa: CASSGGGGVETQYF

abundance: few
v_gene: TRBV28
j_gene: TRBJ1-5
d_gene: .
CDR3nt: TGTGCCAGCAGTTTAGAATGGAGCAACTCCAATCAGCCCCAGCATTTT
CDR3aa: CASSLEWSNSNQPQHF

abundance: few
v_gene: TRBV9
j_gene: TRBJ1-2
d_gene: .
CDR3nt: TGTGCCAGCAGCGTAATAGGACAGCCCTATGGCTACACCTTC
CDR3aa: CASSVIGQPYGYTF

abundance: .
v_gene: TRBV5-1
j_gene: TRBJ2-1
d_gene: TRBD2
CDR3nt: TGCGCCAGCAGCCGTAGCGGGGGGTTGGATGAGCAGTTCTTC
CDR3aa: CASSRSGGLDEQFF

abundance: .
v_gene: TRBV5-1
j_gene: TRBJ1-1
d_gene: .
CDR3nt: TGCGCCAGCAGCCGGCAACAGGGGAACACTGAAGCTTTCTTT
CDR3aa: CASSRQQGNTEAFF

abundance: .
v_gene: TRBV6-2/TRBV6-3
j_gene: TRBJ2-2
d_gene: .
CDR3nt: TGTGCCAGCAGTTACTCGAGTACAGGGATAGGGGAGCTGTTTTTT
CDR3aa: CASSYSSTGIGELFF

abundance: .
v_gene: TRBV24-1
j_gene: TRBJ1-2
d_gene: .
CDR3nt: TGTGCCACCAGTGATGGACAGCCATTTAACTATGGCTACACCTTC
CDR3aa: CATSDGQPFNYGYTF

abundance: .
v_gene: TRBV7-8
j_gene: TRBJ2-3
d_gene: TRBD1
CDR3nt: TGTGCCAGCAGCTTAGCAGACAGGGTAGCAGATACGCAGTATTTT
CDR3aa: CASSLADRVADTQYF

abundance: .
v_gene: TRBV6-1
j_gene: TRBJ2-3
d_gene: TRBD1
CDR3nt: TGTGCCAGCAGTGAATCTCTCTTACGGGACAGCTCTACAGATACGCAGTATTTT
CDR3aa: CASSESLLRDSSTDTQYF

abundance: once
v_gene: TRBV6-4
j_gene: TRBJ2-2
d_gene: TRBD1
CDR3nt: TGTGCCATTCCGAATGGACAGGGGTCCACCGGGGAGCTGTTTTTT
CDR3aa: CAIPNGQGSTGELFF

abundance: .
v_gene: TRBV5-1
j_gene: TRBJ1-6
d_gene: .
CDR3nt: TGCGCCAGCAGCTTGGACAGTGGGAGCTCCTATAATTCACCCCTCCACTTT
CDR3aa: CASSLDSGSSYNSPLHF

abundance: few
v_gene: TRBV5-5
j_gene: TRBJ1-1
d_gene: .
CDR3nt: TGTGCCAGCAGCTTCTACTCTGCCACTGAAGCTTTCTTT
CDR3aa: CASSFYSATEAFF

abundance: once
v_gene: TRBV18
j_gene: TRBJ2-7
d_gene: .
CDR3nt: TGTGCCAGCTCACCACCGTCCCGGGGCGAGCAGTACTTC
CDR3aa: CASSPPSRGEQYF

abundance: .
v_gene: TRBV24-1
j_gene: TRBJ2-5
d_gene: .
CDR3nt: TGTGCCACCAGTGATTTTGGCCATCAAGAGACCCAGTACTTC
CDR3aa: CATSDFGHQETQYF

abundance: .
v_gene: TRBV5-8
j_gene: TRBJ2-7
d_gene: .
CDR3nt: TGTGCCAGCAGCTTTAGTGGGGGGAAACCCTACGAGCAGTACTTC
CDR3aa: CASSFSGGKPYEQYF

abundance: .
v_gene: TRBV4-2
j_gene: TRBJ1-1
d_gene: .
CDR3nt: TGTGCCAGCAGCCAAGGAGGGGGGGGCAAGAACACTGAAGCTTTCTTT
CDR3aa: CASSQGGGGKNTEAFF

abundance: .
v_gene: TRBV9
j_gene: TRBJ2-3
d_gene: .
CDR3nt: TGTGCCAGCAGCGAGGGACAAGCCTACACAGATACGCAGTATTTT
CDR3aa: CASSEGQAYTDTQYF

abundance: .
v_gene: TRBV12-3/TRBV12-4
j_gene: TRBJ2-7
d_gene: TRBD2
CDR3nt: TGTGCCAGCAGTCCGGGGGGGCCCTACGAGCAGTACTTC
CDR3aa: CASSPGGPYEQYF

abundance: .
v_gene: TRBV7-9
j_gene: TRBJ2-5
d_gene: TRBD2
CDR3nt: TGTGCCTCTCCGGGAGGGAGTCAAGAGACCCAGTACTTC
CDR3aa: CASPGGSQETQYF